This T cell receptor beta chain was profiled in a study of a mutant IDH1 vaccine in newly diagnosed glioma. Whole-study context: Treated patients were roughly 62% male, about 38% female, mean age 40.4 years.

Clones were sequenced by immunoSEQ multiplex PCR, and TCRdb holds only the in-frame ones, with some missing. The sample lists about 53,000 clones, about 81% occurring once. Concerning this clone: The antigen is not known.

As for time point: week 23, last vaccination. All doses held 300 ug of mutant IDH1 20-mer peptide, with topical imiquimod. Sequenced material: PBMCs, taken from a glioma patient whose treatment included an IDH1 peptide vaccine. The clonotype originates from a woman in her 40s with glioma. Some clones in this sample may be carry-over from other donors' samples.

Here the CDR3 reads CASSSTYEQYF. In DNA form, the CDR3 reads TGTGCCAGCAGCTCAACCTACGAGCAGTACTTC. This chain joins TRBV5-6 and TRBJ2-7; D unresolved. Germline V gene data show CDR1 as SGHDT and CDR2 as YYEEEE. Deletions cut 3 bases from V and 2 bases from J, with 3 bases between. CDR3 length: 11 residues.